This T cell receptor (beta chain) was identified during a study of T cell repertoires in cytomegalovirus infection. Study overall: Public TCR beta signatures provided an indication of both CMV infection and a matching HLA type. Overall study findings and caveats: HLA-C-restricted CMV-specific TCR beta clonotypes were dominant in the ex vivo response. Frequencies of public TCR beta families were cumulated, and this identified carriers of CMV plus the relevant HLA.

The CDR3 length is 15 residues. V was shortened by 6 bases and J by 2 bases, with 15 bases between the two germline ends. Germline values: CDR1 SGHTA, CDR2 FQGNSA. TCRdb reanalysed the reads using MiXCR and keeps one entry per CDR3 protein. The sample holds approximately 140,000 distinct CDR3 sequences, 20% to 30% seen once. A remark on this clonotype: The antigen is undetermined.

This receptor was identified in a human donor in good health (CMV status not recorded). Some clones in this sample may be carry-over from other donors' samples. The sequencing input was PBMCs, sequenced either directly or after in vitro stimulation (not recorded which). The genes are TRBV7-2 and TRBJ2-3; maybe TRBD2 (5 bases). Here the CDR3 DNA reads TGTGCCAGCAGGTCCCCAAGCGGCCTCACAGATACGCAGTATTTT. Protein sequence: CASRSPSGLTDTQYF.